Listed here are 10 T cell receptor beta chains from one sample, sequenced in a study of cytomegalovirus exposure and HLA in healthy donors. Primers: 60 Vbeta forward and 13 Jbeta reverse. Sequencing was performed with immunoSEQ multiplex PCR; in TCRdb, only in-frame clones are kept and a portion is missing. The sample holds under 85,000 clones, just under 70% seen once. The sample taken for sequencing was PBMCs. Every receptor here comes from a woman under 40 in good health and CMV-seronegative.

As to this clone: Within the sample, other DNA sequences also encode this same CDR3. The rearrangement joins TRBV6-5 to TRBJ2-6; D gene ambiguous. Germline-derived CDR1 and CDR2 are MNHEY and SVGAGI. Trimming left V 2 bases short and J 2 bases short, with 7 bases between. The CDR3 is 15 residues long. The CDR3 DNA reads TGTGCCAGCAGTTACGAGAGTCCTGGGGCCAACGTCCTGACTTTC. Translated: CASSYESPGANVLTF.

This chain connects TRBV7-2 to TRBJ1-5, with a possible D match to TRBD1 (5 bases). This CDR3 contains 17 residues. Trimming pared 3 bases from V and 1 base from J, leaving 16 bases between. Germline V gene data show CDR1 as SGHTA and CDR2 as FQGNSA. This CDR3 is CASSFRFLGQSNQPQHF. CDR3 in DNA: TGTGCCAGCAGCTTTCGGTTCCTCGGACAAAGCAATCAGCCCCAGCATTTT.

The chain combines TRBV7-2 with TRBJ2-7; 14 bases map to TRBD2. This CDR3 contains 16 residues. Germline CDR1 reads SGHTA; CDR2 reads FQGNSA. V was pared by 4 bases and J by 5 bases, with 7 bases of the junction left unmatched. The CDR3 loop reads CASSSGTSGGGDEQYF. The CDR3 DNA follows: TGTGCCAGCAGCTCCGGGACTAGCGGGGGTGGGGACGAGCAGTACTTC.

This clone appeared a few times. J is TRBJ2-7 and V is TRBV4-1, with D possibly being TRBD1 (5 bases). The V end was cut by 0 bases, the J end by 4 bases, with 16 bases between. Per germline, CDR1 MGHRA and CDR2 YSYEKL. The CDR3 runs to 16 residues. CDR3 sequence reads: CASSQEAVDSLYEQYF. CDR3 in DNA: TGCGCCAGCAGCCAAGAGGCGGTTGACAGTCTGTACGAGCAGTACTTC.

The chain is built from TRBV25-1 and TRBJ1-2; the D gene is possibly TRBD1 (5 bases). The CDR3 has 15 amino acids. Germline assignment: CDR1 MGHDK and CDR2 SYGVNS. Trimming shortened V by 1 base and J by 4 bases, and 13 bases separated the two germline ends. CDR3: CASSESGRVTYGYTF. DNA for the CDR3: TGTGCCAGCAGTGAATCAGGCAGGGTTACCTATGGCTACACCTTC.

This clone was seen only a few times. The DNA of the CDR3 is TGTGCCAGCAGCCCTCGGTCGATGAACACTGAAGCTTTCTTT. This gives the protein CASSPRSMNTEAFF. V gene TRBV9 combines with J gene TRBJ1-1; D unclear. The germline V and J ends were trimmed by 4 bases and 0 bases, with 10 bases remaining between them. The germline CDR1 and CDR2 sequences are SGDLS and YYNGEE. The CDR3 covers 14 residues. Drawing the rest from reference TRBV9 and TRBJ1-1, the complete variable domain is DSGVTQTPKHLITATGQRVTLRCSPRSGDLSVYWYQQSLDQGLQFLIQYYNGEERAKGNILERFSAQQFPDLHSELNLSSLELGDSALYFCASSPRSMNTEAFFGQGTRLTVV.

This clone showed up just a few times. J is TRBJ2-3 and V is TRBV6-5, with D unclear. CDR3 length: 13 residues. V was clipped by 2 bases and J by 1 base, with 4 bases between them. Germline assignment: CDR1 MNHEY and CDR2 SVGAGI. The CDR3 DNA reads TGTGCCAGCAGTTACAGCGGCACAGATACGCAGTATTTT. It yields the protein CASSYSGTDTQYF.

The chain carries TRBV7-8 and TRBJ2-4, with a possible D match to TRBD1 (6 bases). V lost 5 bases to trimming and J lost 3 bases, with 11 bases between them. The germline gives CDR1 SGHVS, CDR2 FQNEAQ. CDR3 length: 14 amino acids. This chain's CDR3 is CASSADRDKNIQYF. The DNA for the CDR3 is TGTGCCAGCAGCGCGGACAGAGACAAAAACATTCAGTACTTC.

This rearrangement joins TRBV28 to TRBJ2-5, with a possible D match to TRBD1 (6 bases). With the DNA end fitting TRBJ2-7 better, the J assignment may be wrong. The CDR3 extends over 12 amino acids. Germline CDR1 MDHEN, CDR2 SYDVKM. Here the CDR3 DNA reads TGTGCCAGCAACACAGGGATCTACGAGCAGTACTTC. Amino acids: CASNTGIYEQYF.

This chain links TRBV30 with TRBJ1-1; 8 nucleotides align to TRBD1. Germline-derived CDR1 and CDR2 are GTSNPN and SVGIG (reference sequence). J lost 3 bases, V lost 4 bases, and 10 bases had no gene match. The CDR3 spans 15 residues. Written as DNA, the CDR3 is TGTGCCTGGACCCACGACAGGGGTCGCGACACTGAAGCTTTCTTT. Amino acids: CAWTHDRGRDTEAFF.